The sequence of this T cell receptor beta chain was determined in a study of cytomegalovirus exposure and HLA in healthy donors. Broader study findings: Researchers catalogued some 160 TCR beta chains as cytomegalovirus-associated. TCR beta sequences numbering 16,951 were associated with HLA alleles at 0.05 false discovery rate in a later analysis. Among immune exposure information, only CMV serostatus was available.

A word on this clone: Its target is unknown.

V was shortened by 0 bases and J by 6 bases, with 15 bases between the two germline ends. The V gene's germline CDR1 is MNHEY and CDR2 SVGAGI. The CDR3 spans 16 residues. It was with 60 Vbeta and 13 Jbeta primers that the PCR ran. Libraries were prepared by immunoSEQ multiplex PCR; TCRdb keeps only in-frame clonotypes and omits some of them. The sample lists tens of thousands of clones, roughly four fifths occurring once. Sequenced sample: PBMCs. This receptor was taken from a young man in good health and CMV-seropositive. V usage is TRBV6-5 and J usage is TRBJ2-1, with D tentatively TRBD2 (5 bases). CDR3 sequence reads: CASSYSETGYSNEQFF. The CDR3 bases are TGTGCCAGCAGTTACTCAGAGACGGGGTACTCCAATGAGCAGTTCTTC.